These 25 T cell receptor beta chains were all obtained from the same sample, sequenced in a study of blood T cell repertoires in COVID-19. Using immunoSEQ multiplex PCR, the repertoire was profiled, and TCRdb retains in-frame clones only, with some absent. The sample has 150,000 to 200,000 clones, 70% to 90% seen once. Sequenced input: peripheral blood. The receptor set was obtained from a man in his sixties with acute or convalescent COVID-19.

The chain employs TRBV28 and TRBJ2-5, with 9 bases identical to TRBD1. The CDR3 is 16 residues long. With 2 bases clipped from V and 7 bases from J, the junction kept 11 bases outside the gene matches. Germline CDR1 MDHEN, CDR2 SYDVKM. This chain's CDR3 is CASSLIVYRGRGTQYF. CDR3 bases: TGTGCCAGCAGTTTAATCGTTTACAGGGGGCGGGGGACCCAGTACTTC.

CDR3 coding DNA: TGCGCCAGCAGCTTCCGTGGTAGCGGGAGCACAGATACGCAGTATTTT. It is translated as CASSFRGSGSTDTQYF. The chain combines TRBV4-1 with TRBJ2-3; 7 bases match TRBD2. The trim removed 5 bases at V and 0 bases at J, leaving 8 bases unmatched. Per germline, CDR1 MGHRA and CDR2 YSYEKL. The CDR3 is 16 residues long.

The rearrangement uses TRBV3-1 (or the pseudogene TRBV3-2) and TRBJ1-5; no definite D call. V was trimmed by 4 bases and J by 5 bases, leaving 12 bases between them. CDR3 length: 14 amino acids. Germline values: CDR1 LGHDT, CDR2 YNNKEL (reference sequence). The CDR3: CASSPGHLDQPQHF. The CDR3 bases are TGTGCCAGCAGCCCTGGCCACCTCGATCAGCCCCAGCATTTT.

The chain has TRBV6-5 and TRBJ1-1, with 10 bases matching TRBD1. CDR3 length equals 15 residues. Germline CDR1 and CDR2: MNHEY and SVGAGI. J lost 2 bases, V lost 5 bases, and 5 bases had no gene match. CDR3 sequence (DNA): TGTGCCAGCAGTAAAAGGGACAGGGGAAACACTGAAGCTTTCTTT. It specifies CASSKRDRGNTEAFF.

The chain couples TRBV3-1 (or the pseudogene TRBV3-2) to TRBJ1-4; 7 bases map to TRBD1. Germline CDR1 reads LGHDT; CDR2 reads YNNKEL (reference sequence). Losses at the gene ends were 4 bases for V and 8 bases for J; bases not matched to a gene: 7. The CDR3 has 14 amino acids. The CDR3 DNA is TGTGCCAGCAGCCCATGGACAGGAGGAGAAAAACTGTTTTTT. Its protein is CASSPWTGGEKLFF.

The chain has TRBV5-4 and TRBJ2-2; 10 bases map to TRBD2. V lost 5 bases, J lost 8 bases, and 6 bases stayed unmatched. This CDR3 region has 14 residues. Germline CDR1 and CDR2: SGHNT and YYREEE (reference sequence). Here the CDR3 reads CASRRLAGEGELFF. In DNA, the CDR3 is TGTGCCAGCAGGAGGCTAGCGGGAGAAGGGGAGCTGTTTTTT.

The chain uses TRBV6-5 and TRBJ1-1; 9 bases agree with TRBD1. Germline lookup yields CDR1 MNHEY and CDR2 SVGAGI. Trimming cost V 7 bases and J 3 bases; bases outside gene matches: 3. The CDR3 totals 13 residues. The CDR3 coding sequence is TGTGCCAGCACCCGGACAGGGGACACTGAAGCTTTCTTT. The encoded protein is CASTRTGDTEAFF.

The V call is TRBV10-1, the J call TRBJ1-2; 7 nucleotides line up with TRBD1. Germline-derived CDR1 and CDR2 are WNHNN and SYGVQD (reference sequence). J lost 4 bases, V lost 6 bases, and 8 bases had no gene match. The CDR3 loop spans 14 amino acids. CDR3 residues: CASSPDRVAYGYTF. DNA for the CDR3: TGCGCCAGCAGCCCCGACAGGGTGGCCTATGGCTACACCTTC.

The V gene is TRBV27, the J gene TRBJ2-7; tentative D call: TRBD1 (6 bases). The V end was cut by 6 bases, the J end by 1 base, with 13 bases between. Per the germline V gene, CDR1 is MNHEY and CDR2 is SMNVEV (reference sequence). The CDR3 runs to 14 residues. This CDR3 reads CASSSRDISYEQYF. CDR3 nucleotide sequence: TGTGCCAGCAGCTCCAGGGACATATCCTACGAGCAGTACTTC.

CDR3 amino acids: CASSYTPPQPQHF. CDR3 in DNA: TGTGCCAGTAGTTACACGCCGCCACAGCCCCAGCATTTT. The chain employs TRBV19 and TRBJ1-5; D is unclear. V lost 5 bases and J lost 7, with 12 bases in between. Germline CDR1 and CDR2: LNHDA and SQIVND (reference sequence). The CDR3 loop spans 13 amino acids.

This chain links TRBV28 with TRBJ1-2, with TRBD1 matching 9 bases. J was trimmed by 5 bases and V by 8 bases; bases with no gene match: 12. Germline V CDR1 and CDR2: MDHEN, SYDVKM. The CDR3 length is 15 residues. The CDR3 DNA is TGTGCCAGCGGAGCCGGGACAGGGTTTGTGTATGGCTACACCTTC. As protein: CASGAGTGFVYGYTF.

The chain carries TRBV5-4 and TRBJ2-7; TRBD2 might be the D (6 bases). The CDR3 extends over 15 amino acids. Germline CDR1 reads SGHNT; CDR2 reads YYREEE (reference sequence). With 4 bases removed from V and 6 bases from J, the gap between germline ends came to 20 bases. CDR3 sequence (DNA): TGTGCCAGCAGCAGCGGGTCGATGTGGGGTCTCGAGCAGTACTTC. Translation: CASSSGSMWGLEQYF. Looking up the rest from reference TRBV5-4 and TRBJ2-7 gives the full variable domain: ETGVTQSPTHLIKTRGQQVTLRCSSQSGHNTVSWYQQALGQGPQFIFQYYREEENGRGNFPPRFSGLQFPNYSSELNVNALELDDSALYLCASSSGSMWGLEQYFGPGTRLTVT.

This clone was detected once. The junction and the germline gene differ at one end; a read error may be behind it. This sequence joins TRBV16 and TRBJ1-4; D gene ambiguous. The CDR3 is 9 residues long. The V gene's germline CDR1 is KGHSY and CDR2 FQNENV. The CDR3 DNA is TGTGCCAGCAGCCAAAACGGGGTTTTT. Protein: CASSQNGVF.

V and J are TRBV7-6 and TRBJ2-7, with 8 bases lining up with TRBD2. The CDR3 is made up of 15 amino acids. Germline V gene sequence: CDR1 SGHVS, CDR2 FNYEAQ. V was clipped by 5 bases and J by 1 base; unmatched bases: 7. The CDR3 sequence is CASSKEGGRSYEQYF. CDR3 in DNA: TGTGCCAGCAGCAAAGAAGGCGGGAGGTCCTACGAGCAGTACTTC.

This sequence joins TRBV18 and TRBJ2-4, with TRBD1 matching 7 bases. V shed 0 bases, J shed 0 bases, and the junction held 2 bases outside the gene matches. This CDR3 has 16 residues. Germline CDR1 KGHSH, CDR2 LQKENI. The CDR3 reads CASSPPDRLAKNIQYF. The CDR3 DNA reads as TGTGCCAGCTCACCACCGGACAGGCTAGCCAAAAACATTCAGTACTTC.

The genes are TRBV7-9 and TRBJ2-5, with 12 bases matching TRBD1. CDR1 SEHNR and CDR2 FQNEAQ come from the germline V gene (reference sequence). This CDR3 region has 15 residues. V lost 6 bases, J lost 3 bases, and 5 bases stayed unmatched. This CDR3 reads CASRGTGGREETQYF. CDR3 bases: TGTGCCAGCAGGGGGACAGGGGGCAGGGAAGAGACCCAGTACTTC.

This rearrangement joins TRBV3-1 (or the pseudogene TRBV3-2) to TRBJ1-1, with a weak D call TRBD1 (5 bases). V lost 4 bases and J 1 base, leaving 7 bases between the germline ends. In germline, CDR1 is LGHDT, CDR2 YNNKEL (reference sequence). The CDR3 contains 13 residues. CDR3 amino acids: CASSLTANTEAFF. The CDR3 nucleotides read TGTGCCAGCAGCCTGACAGCGAACACTGAAGCTTTCTTT.

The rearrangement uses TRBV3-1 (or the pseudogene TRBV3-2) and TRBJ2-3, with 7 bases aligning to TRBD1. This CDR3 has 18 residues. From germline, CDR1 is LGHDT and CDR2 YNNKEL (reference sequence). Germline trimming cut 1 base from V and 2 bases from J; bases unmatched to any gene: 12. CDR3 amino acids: CASSQVVGGSRDTDTQYF. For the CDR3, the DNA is TGTGCCAGCAGCCAAGTGGTAGGGGGCTCTAGGGACACAGATACGCAGTATTTT.

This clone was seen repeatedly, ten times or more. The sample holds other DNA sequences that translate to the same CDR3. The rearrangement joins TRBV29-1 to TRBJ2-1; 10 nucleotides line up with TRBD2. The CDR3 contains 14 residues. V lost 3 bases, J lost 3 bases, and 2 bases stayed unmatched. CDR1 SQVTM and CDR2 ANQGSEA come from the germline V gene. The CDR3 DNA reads TGCAGCGTTGACCGGACTAGCGGCTACAATGAGCAGTTCTTC. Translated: CSVDRTSGYNEQFF.

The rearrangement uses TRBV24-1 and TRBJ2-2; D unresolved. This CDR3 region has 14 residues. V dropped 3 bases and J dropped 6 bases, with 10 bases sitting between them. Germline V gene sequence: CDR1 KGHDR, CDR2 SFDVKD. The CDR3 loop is CATSDEKAAGELFF. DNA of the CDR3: TGTGCCACCAGTGATGAGAAGGCGGCCGGGGAGCTGTTTTTT.

In DNA form, the CDR3 reads TGCGCCAGCAGCTCGGAAGGGGGACGGAATTCACCCCTCCACTTT. As protein: CASSSEGGRNSPLHF. This sequence joins TRBV5-1 and TRBJ1-6; possibly TRBD1 for D (6 bases). V shed 3 bases and J shed 7 bases, with 14 bases lying between them. This CDR3 is 15 amino acids long. Germline values: CDR1 SGHRS, CDR2 YFSETQ.

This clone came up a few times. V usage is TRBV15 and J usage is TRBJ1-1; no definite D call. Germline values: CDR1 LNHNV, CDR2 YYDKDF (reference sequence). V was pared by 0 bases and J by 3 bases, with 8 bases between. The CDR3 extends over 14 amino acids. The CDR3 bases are TGTGCCACCAGCAGAGATGGAGGATACACTGAAGCTTTCTTT. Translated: CATSRDGGYTEAFF.

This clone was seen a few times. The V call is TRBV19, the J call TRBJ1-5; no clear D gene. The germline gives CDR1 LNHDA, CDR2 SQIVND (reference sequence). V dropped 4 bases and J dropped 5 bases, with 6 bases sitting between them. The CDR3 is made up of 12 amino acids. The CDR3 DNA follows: TGTGCCAGTAGTAGAGGCCATCAGCCCCAGCATTTT. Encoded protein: CASSRGHQPQHF.

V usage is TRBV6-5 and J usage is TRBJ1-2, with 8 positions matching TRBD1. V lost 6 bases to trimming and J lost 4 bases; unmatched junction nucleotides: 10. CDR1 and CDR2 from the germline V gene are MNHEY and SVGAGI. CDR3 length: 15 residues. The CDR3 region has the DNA TGTGCCAGCAGGTGGAGTAGGACAGGGATCTATGGCTACACCTTC. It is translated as CASRWSRTGIYGYTF.

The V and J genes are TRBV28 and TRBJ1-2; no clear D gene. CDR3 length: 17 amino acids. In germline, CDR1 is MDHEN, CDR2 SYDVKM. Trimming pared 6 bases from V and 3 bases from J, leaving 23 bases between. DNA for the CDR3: TGTGCCAGCAGAAATACCGGGATGGGCCCCACGGACTATGGCTACACCTTC. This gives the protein CASRNTGMGPTDYGYTF.